This entry lists 10 T cell receptor beta chains sequenced from one sample in a study of cytomegalovirus exposure and HLA in healthy donors (dated by TCRdb to 2015 to 2018). The library relied on the immunoSEQ multiplex PCR assay. The table comes from immuneACCESS by way of TCRdb, which keeps in-frame sequences with V and J called. Part of the clones is missing from these tables; in studies checked, under half for an unresolved V gene and the rest for unknown reasons. Present in this sample are 150,000 to 200,000 clones, approximately 87% of which were seen just once. The ten largest clones capture roughly 1.4% of the sample. Sequenced: PBMCs. Source of these receptors: a woman younger than 45 in good health and CMV-seronegative.

V gene TRBV5-1 combines with J gene TRBJ2-1; the D gene is possibly TRBD2 (6 bases). CDR1 SGHRS and CDR2 YFSETQ come from the germline V gene. Trimming cost V 0 bases and J 4 bases, with 17 bases left between them. The CDR3 is 17 residues long. CDR3 protein: CASSLAGSPLSYNEQFF. The CDR3 DNA follows: TGCGCCAGCAGCTTGGCCGGGAGCCCTTTATCTTACAATGAGCAGTTCTTC.

This chain uses TRBV30 with TRBJ1-1; TRBD1 aligns across 10 bases. The V and J ends lost 2 bases and 5 bases, in that order; junction bases with no gene match: 5. Germline CDR1 GTSNPN, CDR2 SVGIG (reference sequence). The CDR3 consists of 14 residues. For the CDR3, the DNA is TGTGCCTGGAGTAGGGGACAGGGGATGACTGAAGCTTTCTTT. It codes for CAWSRGQGMTEAFF.

In its sample, this clone was seen a few times. This chain connects TRBV7-9 to TRBJ1-2, with D perhaps TRBD1 (5 bases). Trimming cost V 2 bases and J 13 bases, with 14 bases left between them. This CDR3 comprises 12 residues. Looked up from germline, CDR1 is SEHNR and CDR2 is FQNEAQ (reference sequence). For the CDR3, the DNA is TGTGCCAGCAGCTTATCGGGGGGGTCGGGCACCTTC. It encodes CASSLSGGSGTF.

CDR3 bases: TGTGCCAGCAGCCCCTCGATGCGCGGAGGGGCCTACGAGCAGTACTTC. Translating gives CASSPSMRGGAYEQYF. V usage is TRBV27 and J usage is TRBJ2-7; D may be TRBD2 (6 bases). CDR1 is MNHEY, CDR2 SMNVEV, per germline (reference sequence). This CDR3 spans 16 amino acids. Trimming removed 6 bases from V and 2 bases from J, with 20 bases in between.

The chain has TRBV13 and TRBJ1-6; 9 bases line up with TRBD1. The junction had 4 bases not matched to a gene; V was cut back by 4 bases and J by 0 bases. The CDR3 contains 17 residues. Germline V gene data show CDR1 as PRHDT and CDR2 as FYEKMQ (reference sequence). The CDR3 nucleotides read TGTGCCAGCAGCTCCGGGACAGGGCTCTCCTATAATTCACCCCTCCACTTT. Protein product: CASSSGTGLSYNSPLHF.

This clone was seen once. The chain links TRBV11-3 to TRBJ2-3, with TRBD1 matching 7 bases. With V trimmed by 5 bases and J by 6 bases, 11 bases remained unmatched. There are 15 residues in the CDR3. CDR1 and CDR2 from the germline V gene are SGHNT and YENEEA. CDR3 DNA sequence: TGTGCCAGCAGCCCTGGGACAGCCTTGGTCGATACGCAGTATTTT. Translated: CASSPGTALVDTQYF.

This chain uses TRBV6-1 with TRBJ1-2; possible D gene TRBD1, 6 bases. This CDR3 is 13 amino acids long. V was cut by 4 bases and J by 8 bases, with 14 bases left in between. The germline gives CDR1 MNHNS, CDR2 SASEGT. CDR3 nucleotides: TGTGCCAGCAGTGGACAATACAGGGACGGCTACACCTTC. Translating it yields CASSGQYRDGYTF.

This sequence joins TRBV9 and TRBJ1-1; TRBD1 aligns across 8 bases. Germline V gene sequence: CDR1 SGDLS, CDR2 YYNGEE. The length of the CDR3 is 15 residues. V lost 4 bases to trimming and J lost 2 bases; unmatched junction nucleotides: 7. The CDR3 sequence: CASSTQGAVNTEAFF. The CDR3 nucleotides are TGTGCCAGCAGCACGCAGGGGGCGGTAAACACTGAAGCTTTCTTT.

The gene calls are TRBV9 and TRBJ1-1; possible D gene TRBD1, 5 bases. V lost 3 bases and J 4 bases, leaving 10 bases between the germline ends. The V gene's germline CDR1 is SGDLS and CDR2 YYNGEE. The CDR3 length is 13 residues. CDR3 loop: CASSAGGSTEAFF. The CDR3 bases are TGTGCCAGCAGCGCGGGGGGGAGCACTGAAGCTTTCTTT.

This chain uses TRBV7-9 with TRBJ2-1, with D maybe TRBD1 (5 bases). The germline V and J ends were trimmed by 2 bases and 3 bases, with 11 bases remaining between them. The CDR3 has 15 amino acids. Germline V gene sequence: CDR1 SEHNR, CDR2 FQNEAQ (reference sequence). CDR3 in amino acids: CASSLFQGLYNEQFF. In DNA, the CDR3 is TGTGCCAGCAGCTTATTCCAGGGCCTCTACAATGAGCAGTTCTTC.